A selection of T cell receptor beta chains follows, all from one sample in a study of cytomegalovirus exposure and HLA in healthy donors. Here immunoSEQ multiplex PCR was the method, and the copy in TCRdb shows in-frame clones only, minus some. The sample consists of about 220,000 clones, roughly 82% of them appearing once. The sequencing sample was made of PBMCs. The receptors here all came from a man aged 40-49 years in good health and CMV-seropositive. Both conserved end residues are part of each CDR3. Fields, in order: J gene, D gene, clone size, V gene, CDR3 DNA, CDR3 protein. The D gene is left open where the match is weak. Part of the rows lack a size; the others show once, few, many or a class for expanded clones.

j_gene: TRBJ2-1
d_gene: TRBD2
abundance: .
v_gene: TRBV7-2
CDR3nt: TGTGCCAGCGGGGACTTAGCGGGAGGGTCAAATGAGCAGTTCTTC
CDR3aa: CASGDLAGGSNEQFF

j_gene: TRBJ1-5
d_gene: TRBD1
abundance: .
v_gene: TRBV5-8
CDR3nt: TGTGCCAGCAGCTCGACAGGGTTTGGCAATCAGCCCCAGCATTTT
CDR3aa: CASSSTGFGNQPQHF

j_gene: TRBJ2-1
d_gene: TRBD2
abundance: .
v_gene: TRBV11-3
CDR3nt: TGTGCCAGCAGCAAAACTAGCGGGAGGGATAATGAGCAGTTCTTC
CDR3aa: CASSKTSGRDNEQFF

j_gene: TRBJ1-2
d_gene: .
abundance: .
v_gene: TRBV27
CDR3nt: TGTGCCAGCAGACTGGCGTCGGAGTATAACTATGGCTACACCTTC
CDR3aa: CASRLASEYNYGYTF

j_gene: TRBJ1-4
d_gene: .
abundance: few
v_gene: TRBV5-4
CDR3nt: TGTGCCAGCAGCTTTGACAGTAGGAATGAAAAACTGTTTTTT
CDR3aa: CASSFDSRNEKLFF

j_gene: TRBJ1-5
d_gene: .
abundance: .
v_gene: TRBV7-9
CDR3nt: TGTGCCAGCAGCTTAGGGCTAGGCGATCAGCCCCAGCATTTT
CDR3aa: CASSLGLGDQPQHF

j_gene: TRBJ2-1
d_gene: TRBD2
abundance: .
v_gene: TRBV19
CDR3nt: TGTGCCAGTAGCAAAAGGCGGGAGGGCCTCTACAATGAGCAGTTCTTC
CDR3aa: CASSKRREGLYNEQFF

j_gene: TRBJ1-5
d_gene: .
abundance: .
v_gene: TRBV5-6
CDR3nt: TGTGCCAGCAGCCGAAGACAGAAGATCAATCAGCCCCAGCATTTT
CDR3aa: CASSRRQKINQPQHF

j_gene: TRBJ1-1
d_gene: .
abundance: .
v_gene: TRBV29-1
CDR3nt: TGCAGCGTTGAATCGGGCGCAGGCGGGACTGAAGCTTTCTTT
CDR3aa: CSVESGAGGTEAFF

j_gene: TRBJ2-1
d_gene: .
abundance: .
v_gene: TRBV19
CDR3nt: TGTGCCAGTAGTATAGATAAGGGCAGGGTAAATGAGCAGTTCTTC
CDR3aa: CASSIDKGRVNEQFF

j_gene: TRBJ1-1
d_gene: TRBD1
abundance: .
v_gene: TRBV5-1
CDR3nt: TGCGCCAGCAGCTTAGGGACAGGGACTTTCTTT
CDR3aa: CASSLGTGTFF

j_gene: TRBJ1-1
d_gene: .
abundance: .
v_gene: TRBV6-5
CDR3nt: TGTGCCAGCAGCTACGGGAGAGACCACACTGAAGCTTTCTTT
CDR3aa: CASSYGRDHTEAFF

j_gene: TRBJ1-5
d_gene: TRBD1
abundance: .
v_gene: TRBV27
CDR3nt: TGTGCCAGCAGTCGGACAGGCCATCAGCCCCAGCATTTT
CDR3aa: CASSRTGHQPQHF

j_gene: TRBJ2-2
d_gene: .
abundance: .
v_gene: TRBV29-1
CDR3nt: TGCAGCGTTGTACAGGGGGGGACCGGGGAGCTGTTTTTT
CDR3aa: CSVVQGGTGELFF

j_gene: TRBJ2-1
d_gene: TRBD2
abundance: .
v_gene: TRBV7-7
CDR3nt: TGTGCCAGCAGCTTCCTAGCGGGAGGCCCATCCTCCTACAATGAGCAGTTCTTC
CDR3aa: CASSFLAGGPSSYNEQFF

j_gene: TRBJ1-2
d_gene: .
abundance: .
v_gene: TRBV7-8
CDR3nt: TGTGCCAGCAGCCAAACCCCAGGGATATTAGAGGTCTATGGCTACACCTTC
CDR3aa: CASSQTPGILEVYGYTF

j_gene: TRBJ2-4
d_gene: TRBD1
abundance: few
v_gene: TRBV6-5
CDR3nt: TGTGCCAGCAGTTACCGGACAGGGGTTAATCGCATTCAGTACTTC
CDR3aa: CASSYRTGVNRIQYF

j_gene: TRBJ1-2
d_gene: TRBD1
abundance: .
v_gene: TRBV6-5
CDR3nt: TGTGCCAGCCGACAGGGAAGGTATGGCTACACCTTC
CDR3aa: CASRQGRYGYTF

j_gene: TRBJ2-5
d_gene: .
abundance: once
v_gene: TRBV29-1
CDR3nt: TGCAGCGTTGAACACGGGGAAGAGACCCAGTACTTC
CDR3aa: CSVEHGEETQYF

j_gene: TRBJ2-7
d_gene: TRBD1
abundance: .
v_gene: TRBV18
CDR3nt: TGTGCCAGCTCACCCAGGGGACAGACCTACGAGCAGTACTTC
CDR3aa: CASSPRGQTYEQYF

j_gene: TRBJ1-5
d_gene: .
abundance: .
v_gene: TRBV29-1
CDR3nt: TGCAGCGTCCGGGAGGACCCCCGAGGATATCAGCCCCAGCATTTT
CDR3aa: CSVREDPRGYQPQHF

j_gene: TRBJ2-1
d_gene: .
abundance: .
v_gene: TRBV7-9
CDR3nt: TGTGCCAGCAGCTTAGAGCGTAGCGTCAGGAATGAGCAGTTCTTC
CDR3aa: CASSLERSVRNEQFF

j_gene: TRBJ2-5
d_gene: TRBD1
abundance: .
v_gene: TRBV5-1
CDR3nt: TGCGCCAGCAGCTTGGTTGGGCGACAGGGGGCAGAGACCCAGTACTTC
CDR3aa: CASSLVGRQGAETQYF

j_gene: TRBJ2-7
d_gene: .
abundance: .
v_gene: TRBV7-9
CDR3nt: TGTGCCAGCAGCTTACCATCCTCCCGGGACGAGCAGTACTTC
CDR3aa: CASSLPSSRDEQYF

j_gene: TRBJ2-1
d_gene: .
abundance: .
v_gene: TRBV7-9
CDR3nt: TGTGCCAGCAGCTTAGGGTCCTATACTACAAACGAGCAGTTCTTC
CDR3aa: CASSLGSYTTNEQFF

j_gene: TRBJ1-5
d_gene: .
abundance: .
v_gene: TRBV6-5
CDR3nt: TGTGCCAGCAGTGGAGGTCAGCCCCAGCATTTT
CDR3aa: CASSGGQPQHF

j_gene: TRBJ2-2
d_gene: .
abundance: .
v_gene: TRBV7-6
CDR3nt: TGTGCCAGCAGCTTAGTATCAAGCAGGGGCAACACCGGGGAGCTGTTTTTT
CDR3aa: CASSLVSSRGNTGELFF